This T cell receptor beta chain was recorded in a study of blood T cell repertoires in COVID-19. Study information: Acute and convalescent COVID-19 specimens originated in the United States, Italy and Spain. In each case, the material was cDNA or gDNA derived from T cells, B-cell-depleted T cells, or PBMCs.

The CDR3 spans 13 residues. The germline CDR1 and CDR2 sequences are SGHTA and FQGTGA. Trimming stripped 5 bases from V and 7 bases from J, with 12 bases between. Original data processing: Using reference gene primer amplification, nucleated cell counts were estimated. TCRdb keeps only in-frame clones here, not all; method: immunoSEQ multiplex PCR. V and J calls and clone size come straight from that table; D and trimming were deduced from the DNA. The sample includes more than 95,000 clones, 65% to 90% of them seen just once. Sequenced material: peripheral blood. This chain joins TRBV7-3 and TRBJ2-1; D is perhaps TRBD2 (5 bases). The receptor was isolated from an elderly man with active or convalescent COVID-19. The CDR3 loop is CASSPRGGNEQFF. The CDR3 DNA is TGTGCCAGCAGCCCCCGAGGAGGAAATGAGCAGTTCTTC.